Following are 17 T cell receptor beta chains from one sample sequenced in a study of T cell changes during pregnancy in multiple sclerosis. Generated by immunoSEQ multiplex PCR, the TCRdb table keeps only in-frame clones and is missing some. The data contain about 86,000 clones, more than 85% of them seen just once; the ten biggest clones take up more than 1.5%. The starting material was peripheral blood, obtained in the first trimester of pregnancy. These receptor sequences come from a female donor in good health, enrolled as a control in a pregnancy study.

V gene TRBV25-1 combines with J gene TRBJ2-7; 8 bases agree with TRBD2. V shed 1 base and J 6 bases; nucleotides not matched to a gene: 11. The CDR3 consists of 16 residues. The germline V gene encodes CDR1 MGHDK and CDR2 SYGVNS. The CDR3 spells CASSEWGLGFTGEQYF. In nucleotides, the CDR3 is TGTGCCAGCAGTGAATGGGGACTAGGGTTTACCGGCGAGCAGTACTTC.

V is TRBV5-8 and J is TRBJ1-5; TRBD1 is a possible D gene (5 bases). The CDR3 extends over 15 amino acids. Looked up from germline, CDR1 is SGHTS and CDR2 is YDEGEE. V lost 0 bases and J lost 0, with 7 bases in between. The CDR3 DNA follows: TGTGCCAGCAGCTTGGCGGGACTTAGCAATCAGCCCCAGCATTTT. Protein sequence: CASSLAGLSNQPQHF.

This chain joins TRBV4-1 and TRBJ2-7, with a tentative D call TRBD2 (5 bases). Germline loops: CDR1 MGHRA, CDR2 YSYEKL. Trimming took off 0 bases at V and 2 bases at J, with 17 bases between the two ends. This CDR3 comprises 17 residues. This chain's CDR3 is CASSQDLGLAVPYEQYF. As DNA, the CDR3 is TGCGCCAGCAGCCAAGATTTGGGTCTAGCAGTCCCCTACGAGCAGTACTTC.

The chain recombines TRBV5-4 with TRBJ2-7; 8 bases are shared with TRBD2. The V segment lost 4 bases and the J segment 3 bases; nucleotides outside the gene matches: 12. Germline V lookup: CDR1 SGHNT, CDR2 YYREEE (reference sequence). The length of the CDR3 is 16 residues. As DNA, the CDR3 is TGTGCCAGCAGCCCTCAGGTTACGGGGGGGAACTACGAGCAGTACTTC. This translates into CASSPQVTGGNYEQYF.

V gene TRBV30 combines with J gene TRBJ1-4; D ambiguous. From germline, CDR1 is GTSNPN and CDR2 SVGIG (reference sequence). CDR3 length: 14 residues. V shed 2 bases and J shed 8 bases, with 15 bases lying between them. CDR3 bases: TGTGCCTGGAGTACCCCAGAGGGTTGGGAAAAACTGTTTTTT. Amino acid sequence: CAWSTPEGWEKLFF.

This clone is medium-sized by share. In DNA form, the CDR3 reads TGTGCCAGCAGCGCCGGGACAGGGGGGGCTGAAGCTTTCTTT. Protein sequence: CASSAGTGGAEAFF. V usage is TRBV11-3 and J usage is TRBJ1-1; 11 nucleotides match TRBD1. This CDR3 comprises 14 residues. CDR1 SGHNT and CDR2 YENEEA come from the germline V gene. V dropped 5 bases and J dropped 6; count of bases not matched to a gene: 5.

The CDR3 nucleotides are TGTGCCAGCAGTTCCGCGGGGGGGCCGGGGGAGACCCAGTACTTC. It encodes CASSSAGGPGETQYF. The rearrangement links TRBV28 to TRBJ2-5; 9 nucleotides line up with TRBD2. V trimming: 4 bases; J trimming: 5 bases; junction bases outside the gene matches: 8. This CDR3 is 15 amino acids long. Germline CDR1 and CDR2: MDHEN and SYDVKM.

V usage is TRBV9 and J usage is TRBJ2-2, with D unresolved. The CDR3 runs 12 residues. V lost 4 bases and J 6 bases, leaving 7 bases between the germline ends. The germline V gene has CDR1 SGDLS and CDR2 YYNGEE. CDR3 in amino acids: CASSFSAGELFF. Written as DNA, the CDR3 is TGTGCCAGCAGCTTTAGTGCCGGGGAGCTGTTTTTT.

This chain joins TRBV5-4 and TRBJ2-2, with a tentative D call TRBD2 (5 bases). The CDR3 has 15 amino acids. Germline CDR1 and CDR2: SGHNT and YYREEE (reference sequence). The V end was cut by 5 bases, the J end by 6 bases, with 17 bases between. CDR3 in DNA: TGTGCCAGCAGAGGCGGCGAGGGAAGGTCCGGGGAGCTGTTTTTT. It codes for CASRGGEGRSGELFF.

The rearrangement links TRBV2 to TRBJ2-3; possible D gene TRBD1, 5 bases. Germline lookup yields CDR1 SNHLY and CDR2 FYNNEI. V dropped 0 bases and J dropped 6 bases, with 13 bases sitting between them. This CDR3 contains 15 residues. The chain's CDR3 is CASSEAQGVQDTQYF. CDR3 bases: TGTGCCAGCAGTGAAGCCCAGGGTGTTCAGGATACGCAGTATTTT. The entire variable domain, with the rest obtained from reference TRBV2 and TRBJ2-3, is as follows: EPEVTQTPSHQVTQMGQEVILRCVPISNHLYFYWYRQILGQKVEFLVSFYNNEISEKSEIFDDQFSVERPDGSNFTLKIRSTKLEDSAMYFCASSEAQGVQDTQYFGPGTRLTVL.

For the CDR3, the DNA is TGTGCCAGCAGTGAGGAGTCCCGTGTAGGCTACACCTTC. As protein: CASSEESRVGYTF. V is TRBV6-1 and J is TRBJ1-2; D uncertain. Trimming left V 3 bases short and J 8 bases short, with 13 bases between. Per germline, CDR1 MNHNS and CDR2 SASEGT. The CDR3 totals 13 residues.

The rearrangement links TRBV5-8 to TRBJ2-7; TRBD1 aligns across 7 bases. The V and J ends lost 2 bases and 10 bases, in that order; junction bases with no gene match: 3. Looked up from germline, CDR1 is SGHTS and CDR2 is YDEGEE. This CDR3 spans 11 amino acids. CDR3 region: CASSFRQGQYF. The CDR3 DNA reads TGTGCCAGCAGCTTTCGACAGGGCCAGTACTTC.

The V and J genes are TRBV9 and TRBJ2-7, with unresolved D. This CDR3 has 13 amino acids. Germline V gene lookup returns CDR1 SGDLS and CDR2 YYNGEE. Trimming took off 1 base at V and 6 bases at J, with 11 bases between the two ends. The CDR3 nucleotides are TGTGCCAGCAGCGTATCAGGTGTTGTCGAGCAGTACTTC. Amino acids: CASSVSGVVEQYF.

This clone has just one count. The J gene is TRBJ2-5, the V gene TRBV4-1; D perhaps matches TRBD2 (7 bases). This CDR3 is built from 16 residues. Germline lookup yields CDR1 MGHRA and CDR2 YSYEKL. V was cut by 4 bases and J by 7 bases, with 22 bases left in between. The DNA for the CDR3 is TGCGCCAGCAGCCGTGGCGCGGCGGGGGCACAGGGGACCCAGTACTTC. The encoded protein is CASSRGAAGAQGTQYF.

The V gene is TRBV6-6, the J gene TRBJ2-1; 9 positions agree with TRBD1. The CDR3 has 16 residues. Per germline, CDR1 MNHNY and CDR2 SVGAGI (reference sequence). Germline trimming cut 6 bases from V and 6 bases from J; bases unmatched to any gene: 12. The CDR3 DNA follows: TGTGCCAGCAGCCCAAAGGACAGGGGCGGGTCCAATGAGCAGTTCTTC. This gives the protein CASSPKDRGGSNEQFF.

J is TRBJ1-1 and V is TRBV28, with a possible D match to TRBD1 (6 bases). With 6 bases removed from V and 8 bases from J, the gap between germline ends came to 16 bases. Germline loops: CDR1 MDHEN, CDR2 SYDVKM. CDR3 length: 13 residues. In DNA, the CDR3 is TGTGCCAGCAGAGGGGGGGCTGGTAGCGAAGCTTTCTTT. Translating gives CASRGGAGSEAFF.

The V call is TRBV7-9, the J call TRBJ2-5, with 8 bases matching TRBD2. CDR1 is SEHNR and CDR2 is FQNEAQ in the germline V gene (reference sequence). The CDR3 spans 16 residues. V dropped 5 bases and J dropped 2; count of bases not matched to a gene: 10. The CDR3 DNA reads TGTGCCAGCAGCCCAGGGACGGGGGGGCCGCAAGAGACCCAGTACTTC. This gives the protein CASSPGTGGPQETQYF.